This passage covers 17 T cell receptor beta chains from one sample sequenced in a study of cytomegalovirus exposure and HLA in healthy donors. Primers: 60 Vbeta forward and 13 Jbeta reverse. Sequencing was performed with immunoSEQ multiplex PCR; in TCRdb, only in-frame clones are kept and a portion is missing. The sample records 100,000 or so clones, 60% to 85% being singletons. Sequenced input: PBMCs. The source is a man aged 25-45 years in good health and CMV-seropositive.

This chain connects TRBV2 to TRBJ2-2, with D tentatively TRBD2 (6 bases). The CDR3 runs 14 residues. The V end lost 4 bases, the J end lost 4 bases, and 10 bases lay between the germline ends. Germline V gives CDR1 SNHLY, CDR2 FYNNEI. The CDR3 coding sequence is TGTGCCAGCAGTGTGACTAGGGGCACCGGGGAGCTGTTTTTT. As protein: CASSVTRGTGELFF. Variable domain in full (rest from reference TRBV2 and TRBJ2-2): EPEVTQTPSHQVTQMGQEVILRCVPISNHLYFYWYRQILGQKVEFLVSFYNNEISEKSEIFDDQFSVERPDGSNFTLKIRSTKLEDSAMYFCASSVTRGTGELFFGEGSRLTVL.

The J gene is TRBJ1-1, the V gene TRBV9; maybe TRBD1 (5 bases). The CDR3 contains 13 residues. V lost 2 bases and J 2 bases, leaving 7 bases between the germline ends. Germline assignment: CDR1 SGDLS and CDR2 YYNGEE. DNA for the CDR3: TGTGCCAGCAGCGTCGACAGTAACACTGAAGCTTTCTTT. Its protein product is CASSVDSNTEAFF. Based on the CDR3 plus reference TRBV9 and TRBJ1-1, the full variable domain is DSGVTQTPKHLITATGQRVTLRCSPRSGDLSVYWYQQSLDQGLQFLIQYYNGEERAKGNILERFSAQQFPDLHSELNLSSLELGDSALYFCASSVDSNTEAFFGQGTRLTVV.

This clone was counted once. This chain connects TRBV19 to TRBJ2-3; 9 bases map to TRBD1. V lost 3 bases, J lost 4 bases, and 5 bases stayed unmatched. The CDR3 covers 15 residues. Per the germline V gene, CDR1 is LNHDA and CDR2 is SQIVND (reference sequence). The CDR3 coding sequence is TGTGCCAGTAGTATCCACAGGGGGCTCTCAGATACGCAGTATTTT. Translating it yields CASSIHRGLSDTQYF.

This chain's CDR3 is CASSASGHRRNEQFF. The CDR3, as DNA: TGTGCCAGCAGCGCATCGGGACATCGGAGGAATGAGCAGTTCTTC. This sequence joins TRBV9 and TRBJ2-1; tentative D call: TRBD1 (6 bases). The germline V gene encodes CDR1 SGDLS and CDR2 YYNGEE. The CDR3 is 15 amino acids. The V and J ends lost 3 bases and 7 bases respectively, with 17 bases between them.

The gene calls are TRBV7-6 and TRBJ1-1; possible D gene TRBD1, 5 bases. CDR1 and CDR2 (germline): SGHVS, FNYEAQ. The CDR3 loop spans 14 amino acids. V lost 5 bases, J lost 1 base, and 11 bases lay in between. CDR3 bases: TGTGCCAGCAGCGATGAAAGGGGGAACACTGAAGCTTTCTTT. Its translation is CASSDERGNTEAFF.

This clone was seen just once. This chain joins TRBV20-1 and TRBJ2-1, with D possibly matching TRBD1 (6 bases). The CDR3 is 11 amino acids. Germline lookup yields CDR1 DFQATT and CDR2 SNEGSKA (reference sequence). Trimming cost V 6 bases and J 10 bases, with 13 bases left between them. CDR3 DNA sequence: TGCAGTGCCTCCAGGGGCCAAGAGCAGTTCTTC. It yields the protein CSASRGQEQFF.

This chain links TRBV29-1 with TRBJ1-1, with a tentative D call TRBD1 (5 bases). The CDR3 totals 13 residues. The V gene's germline CDR1 is SQVTM and CDR2 ANQGSEA. Deletions cut 4 bases from V and 1 base from J, with 10 bases between. The CDR3 DNA follows: TGCAGCGTTGCCCCCGACAGGAACACTGAAGCTTTCTTT. The encoded protein is CSVAPDRNTEAFF.

The chain joins TRBV6-1 to TRBJ2-2; D remains ambiguous. This CDR3 is 15 amino acids long. Trimming pared 0 bases from V and 3 bases from J, leaving 8 bases between. The germline gives CDR1 MNHNS, CDR2 SASEGT. The CDR3: CASSEAVGYTGELFF. The CDR3 nucleotides are TGTGCCAGCAGTGAAGCGGTCGGGTACACCGGGGAGCTGTTTTTT.

The chain carries TRBV30 and TRBJ2-5; D perhaps matches TRBD1 (6 bases). The CDR3 sequence is 13 residues long. Per the germline V gene, CDR1 is GTSNPN and CDR2 is SVGIG (reference sequence). V was clipped by 4 bases and J by 2 bases, with 11 bases between them. The CDR3 DNA reads as TGTGCCTGGATGGTTCAGGGGCAAGAGACCCAGTACTTC. It codes for CAWMVQGQETQYF.

This rearrangement joins TRBV5-1 to TRBJ1-1; 9 nucleotides line up with TRBD1. From germline, CDR1 is SGHRS and CDR2 YFSETQ. CDR3 length equals 16 residues. Unmatched junction bases numbered 10, after V lost 4 bases and J lost 3 bases. The CDR3 loop is CASSTQQGATYTEAFF. In nucleotides, the CDR3 is TGCGCCAGCAGCACCCAACAGGGGGCGACTTACACTGAAGCTTTCTTT.

The CDR3 is CASSPGRGGYEQYV. The DNA of the CDR3 is TGTGCCAGCAGCCCCGGGCGGGGGGGTTACGAGCAGTACGTC. This chain uses TRBV9 with TRBJ2-7; 9 positions match TRBD2. Germline CDR1 is SGDLS and CDR2 is YYNGEE. V shed 4 bases, J shed 4 bases, and the junction held 6 bases outside the gene matches. The CDR3 consists of 14 residues.

This clone was observed a single time. V is TRBV7-6 and J is TRBJ2-3, with D tentatively TRBD2 (5 bases). The CDR3 runs 17 residues. Trimming took off 5 bases at V and 0 bases at J, with 18 bases between the two ends. The V gene's germline CDR1 is SGHVS and CDR2 FNYEAQ. Here the CDR3 DNA reads TGTGCCAGCAGCCTCCTTGCGGACTTGGGTAGCACAGATACGCAGTATTTT. Translated, it gives CASSLLADLGSTDTQYF.

CDR3 bases: TGTGCCAGCAGCTTTGCTAGCGGGGCGGTGGAGACCCAGTACTTC. This translates into CASSFASGAVETQYF. The chain couples TRBV7-6 to TRBJ2-5; TRBD2 agrees at 9 bases. From germline, CDR1 is SGHVS and CDR2 FNYEAQ. The CDR3 loop spans 15 amino acids. Trimming took 3 bases from V and 5 from J; bases not matched to a gene: 7.

Here the CDR3 DNA reads TGTGCCAGCAGCGTCGGGACTAGCGGGATGTTTTACAATGAGCAGTTCTTC. It yields the protein CASSVGTSGMFYNEQFF. This chain connects TRBV9 to TRBJ2-1; 13 bases are a match to TRBD2. In germline, CDR1 is SGDLS, CDR2 YYNGEE. After removal of 2 bases from V and 4 bases from J, the junction contained 6 bases not matched to a gene. The length of the CDR3 is 17 residues.

This chain links TRBV5-8 with TRBJ2-5; possible D gene TRBD1, 5 bases. Germline CDR1 is SGHTS and CDR2 is YDEGEE. V lost 2 bases, J lost 5 bases, and 13 bases lay in between. The CDR3 is made up of 14 amino acids. CDR3 sequence (DNA): TGTGCCAGCAGCTTTCCAGGGTCGGTGGAGACCCAGTACTTC. It specifies CASSFPGSVETQYF.

The gene calls are TRBV5-6 and TRBJ1-2; a weak D match, TRBD1 (5 bases). This CDR3 has 15 amino acids. V was shortened by 0 bases and J by 1 base, with 10 bases between the two germline ends. The germline V gene has CDR1 SGHDT and CDR2 YYEEEE. CDR3 sequence: CASSLGGLFNYGYTF. CDR3 in DNA: TGTGCCAGCAGCTTGGGGGGACTTTTTAACTATGGCTACACCTTC.

This chain uses TRBV7-2 with TRBJ2-5; maybe TRBD1 (5 bases). The length of the CDR3 is 12 residues. The germline V gene encodes CDR1 SGHTA and CDR2 FQGNSA. Trimming pared 5 bases from V and 10 bases from J, leaving 14 bases between. This CDR3 reads CASSAQQVVQYF. For the CDR3, the DNA is TGTGCCAGCAGCGCGCAACAGGTTGTCCAGTACTTC.